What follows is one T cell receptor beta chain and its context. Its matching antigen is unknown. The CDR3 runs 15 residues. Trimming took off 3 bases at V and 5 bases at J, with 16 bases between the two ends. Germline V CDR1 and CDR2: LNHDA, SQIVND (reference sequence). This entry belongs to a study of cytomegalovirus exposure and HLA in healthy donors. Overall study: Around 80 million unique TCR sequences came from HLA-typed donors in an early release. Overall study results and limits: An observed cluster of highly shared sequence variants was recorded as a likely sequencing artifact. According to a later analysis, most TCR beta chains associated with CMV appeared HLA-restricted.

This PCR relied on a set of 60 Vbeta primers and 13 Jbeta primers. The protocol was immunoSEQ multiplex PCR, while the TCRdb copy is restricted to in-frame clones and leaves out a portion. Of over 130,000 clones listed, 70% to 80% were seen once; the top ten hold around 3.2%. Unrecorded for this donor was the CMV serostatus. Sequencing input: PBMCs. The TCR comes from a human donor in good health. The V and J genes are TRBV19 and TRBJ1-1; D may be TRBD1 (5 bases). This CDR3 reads CASSIGGQGRTEAFF. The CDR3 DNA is TGTGCCAGTAGTATCGGCGGTCAGGGAAGGACTGAAGCTTTCTTT.